This TCR beta chain appears in the sequencing data of a study of blood T cell repertoires in COVID-19. Study background: The United States, Italy and Spain were the sources of the acute and convalescent COVID-19 samples. T cells, B-cell-depleted T cells, or PBMCs provided the cDNA or gDNA that served as material.

Looked up from germline, CDR1 is MNHEY and CDR2 is SMNVEV (reference sequence). The V end was cut by 3 bases, the J end by 7 bases, with 15 bases between. The CDR3 has 14 residues. The authors' processing: Nucleated cell counts were estimated from reference gene primer amplification. The assay was immunoSEQ multiplex PCR, and TCRdb's table has in-frame clones only and misses some. For V, J and clone size, that table is used; D and trimming come from the DNA. Among 72,000 or so clones listed, over 75% were seen once. The V gene is TRBV27, the J gene TRBJ2-5, with D possibly TRBD2 on 5 matching bases. The sequencing sample was made of peripheral blood. This TCR came from a woman of 80 years or more with acute or convalescent COVID-19. The CDR3 bases are TGTGCCAGCAGTTTCTCTGGCGACCGGGGGACCCAGTACTTC. This gives the protein CASSFSGDRGTQYF.